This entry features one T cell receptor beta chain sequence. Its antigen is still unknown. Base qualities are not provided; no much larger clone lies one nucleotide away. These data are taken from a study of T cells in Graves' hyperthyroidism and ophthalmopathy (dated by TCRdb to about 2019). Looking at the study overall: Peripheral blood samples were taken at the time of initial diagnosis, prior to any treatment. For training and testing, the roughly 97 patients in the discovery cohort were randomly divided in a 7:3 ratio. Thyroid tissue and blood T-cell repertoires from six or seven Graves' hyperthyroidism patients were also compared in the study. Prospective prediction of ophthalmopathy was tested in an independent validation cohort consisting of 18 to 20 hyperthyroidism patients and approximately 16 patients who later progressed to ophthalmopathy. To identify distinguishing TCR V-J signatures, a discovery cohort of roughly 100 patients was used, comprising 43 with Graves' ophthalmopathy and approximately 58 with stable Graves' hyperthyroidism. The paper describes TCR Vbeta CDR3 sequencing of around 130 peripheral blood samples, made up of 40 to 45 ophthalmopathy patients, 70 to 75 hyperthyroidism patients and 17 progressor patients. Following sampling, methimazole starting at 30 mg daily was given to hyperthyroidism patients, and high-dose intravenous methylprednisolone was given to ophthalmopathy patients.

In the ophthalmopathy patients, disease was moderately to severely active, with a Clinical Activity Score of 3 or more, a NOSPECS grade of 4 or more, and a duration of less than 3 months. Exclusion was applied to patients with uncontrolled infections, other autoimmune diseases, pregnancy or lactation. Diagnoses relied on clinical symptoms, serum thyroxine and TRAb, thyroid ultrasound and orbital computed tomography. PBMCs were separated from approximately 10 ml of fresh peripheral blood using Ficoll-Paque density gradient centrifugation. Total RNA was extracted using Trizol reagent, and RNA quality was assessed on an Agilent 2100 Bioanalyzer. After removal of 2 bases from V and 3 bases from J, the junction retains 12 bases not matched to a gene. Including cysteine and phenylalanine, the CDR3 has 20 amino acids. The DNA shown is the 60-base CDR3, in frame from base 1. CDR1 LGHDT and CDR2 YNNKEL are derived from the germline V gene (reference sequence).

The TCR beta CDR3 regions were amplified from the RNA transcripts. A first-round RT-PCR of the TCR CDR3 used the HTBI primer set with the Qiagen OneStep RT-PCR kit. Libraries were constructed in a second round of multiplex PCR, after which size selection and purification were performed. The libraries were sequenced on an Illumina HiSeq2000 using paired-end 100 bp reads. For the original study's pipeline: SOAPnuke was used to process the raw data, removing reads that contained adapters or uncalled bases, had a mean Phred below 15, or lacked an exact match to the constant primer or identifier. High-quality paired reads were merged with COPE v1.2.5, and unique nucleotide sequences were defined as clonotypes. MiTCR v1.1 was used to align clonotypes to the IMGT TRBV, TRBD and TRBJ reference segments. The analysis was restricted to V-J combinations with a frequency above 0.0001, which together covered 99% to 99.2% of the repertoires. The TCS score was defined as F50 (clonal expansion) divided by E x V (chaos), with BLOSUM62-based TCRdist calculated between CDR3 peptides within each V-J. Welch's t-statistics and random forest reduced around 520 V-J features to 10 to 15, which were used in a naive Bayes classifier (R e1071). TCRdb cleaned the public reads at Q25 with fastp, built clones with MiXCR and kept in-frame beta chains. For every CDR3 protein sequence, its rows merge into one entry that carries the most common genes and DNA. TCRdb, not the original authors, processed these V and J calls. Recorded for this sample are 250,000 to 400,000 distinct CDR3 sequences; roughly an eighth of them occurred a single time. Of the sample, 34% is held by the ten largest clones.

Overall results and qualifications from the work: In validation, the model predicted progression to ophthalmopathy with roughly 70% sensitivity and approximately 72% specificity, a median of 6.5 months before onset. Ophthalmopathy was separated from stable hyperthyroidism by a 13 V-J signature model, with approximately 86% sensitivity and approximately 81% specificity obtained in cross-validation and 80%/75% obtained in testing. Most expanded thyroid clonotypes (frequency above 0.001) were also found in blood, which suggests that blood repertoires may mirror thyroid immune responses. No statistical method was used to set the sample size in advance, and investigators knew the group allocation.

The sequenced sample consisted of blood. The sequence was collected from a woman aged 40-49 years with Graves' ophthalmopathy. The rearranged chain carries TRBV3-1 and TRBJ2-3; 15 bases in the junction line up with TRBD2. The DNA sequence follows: TGTGCCAGCAGCCAAAGGGCCCATGGGACTAGCGGGAGGATTACAGATACGCAGTATTTT. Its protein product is CASSQRAHGTSGRITDTQYF.